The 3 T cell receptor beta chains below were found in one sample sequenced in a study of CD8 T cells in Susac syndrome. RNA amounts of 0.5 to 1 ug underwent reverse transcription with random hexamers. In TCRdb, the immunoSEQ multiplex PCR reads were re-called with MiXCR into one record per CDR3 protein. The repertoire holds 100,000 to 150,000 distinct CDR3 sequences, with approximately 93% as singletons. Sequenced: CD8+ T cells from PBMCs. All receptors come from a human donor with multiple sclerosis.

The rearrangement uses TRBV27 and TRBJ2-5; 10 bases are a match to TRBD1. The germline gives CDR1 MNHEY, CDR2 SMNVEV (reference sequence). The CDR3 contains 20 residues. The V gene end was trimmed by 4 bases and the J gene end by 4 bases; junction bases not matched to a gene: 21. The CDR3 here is CASSSPPYPTGGPARETQYF. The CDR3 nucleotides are TGTGCCAGCAGTTCCCCACCCTACCCGACAGGGGGCCCCGCCAGAGAGACCCAGTACTTC.

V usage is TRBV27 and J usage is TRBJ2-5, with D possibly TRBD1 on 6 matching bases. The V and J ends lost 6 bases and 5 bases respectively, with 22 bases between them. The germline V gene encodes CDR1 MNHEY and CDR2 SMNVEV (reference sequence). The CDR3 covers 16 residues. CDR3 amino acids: CASSQNPRGVRETQYF. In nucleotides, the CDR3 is TGTGCCAGCAGCCAAAACCCCAGGGGAGTAAGGGAGACCCAGTACTTC.

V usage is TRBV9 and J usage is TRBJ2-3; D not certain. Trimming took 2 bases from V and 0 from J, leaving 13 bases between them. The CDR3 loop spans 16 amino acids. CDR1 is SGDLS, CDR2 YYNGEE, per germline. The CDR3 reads CASSVSGSPSTDTQYF. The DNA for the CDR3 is TGTGCCAGCAGCGTTTCTGGATCACCTAGCACAGATACGCAGTATTTT.